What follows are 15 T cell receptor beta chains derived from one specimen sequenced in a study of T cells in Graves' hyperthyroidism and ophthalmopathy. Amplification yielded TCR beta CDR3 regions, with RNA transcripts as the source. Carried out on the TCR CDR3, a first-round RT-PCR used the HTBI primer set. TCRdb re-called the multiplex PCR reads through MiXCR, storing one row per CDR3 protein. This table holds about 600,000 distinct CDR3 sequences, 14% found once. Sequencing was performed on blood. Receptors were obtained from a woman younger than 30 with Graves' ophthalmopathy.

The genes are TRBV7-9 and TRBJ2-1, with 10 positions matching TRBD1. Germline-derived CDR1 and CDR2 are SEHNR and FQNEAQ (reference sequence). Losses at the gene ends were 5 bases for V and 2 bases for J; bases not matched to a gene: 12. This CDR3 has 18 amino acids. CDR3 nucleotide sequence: TGTGCCAGCAGCCCTGGCCCAGACAGGGGGCGAACCTACAATGAGCAGTTCTTC. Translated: CASSPGPDRGRTYNEQFF. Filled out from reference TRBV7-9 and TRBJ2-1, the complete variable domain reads DTGVSQNPRHKITKRGQNVTFRCDPISEHNRLYWYRQTLGQGPEFLTYFQNEAQLEKSRLLSDRFSAERPKGSFSTLEIQRTEQGDSAMYLCASSPGPDRGRTYNEQFFGPGTRLTVL.

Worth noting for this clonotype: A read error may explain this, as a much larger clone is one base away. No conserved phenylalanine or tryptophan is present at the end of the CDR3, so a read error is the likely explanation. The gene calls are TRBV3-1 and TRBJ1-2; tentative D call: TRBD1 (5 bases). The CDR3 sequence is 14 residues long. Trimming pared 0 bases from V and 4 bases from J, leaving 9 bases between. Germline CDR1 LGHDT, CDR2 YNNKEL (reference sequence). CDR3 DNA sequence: TGTGCCAGCAGCCAAGATCAGGGTACCTATGGCTACACCCTC. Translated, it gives CASSQDQGTYGYTL.

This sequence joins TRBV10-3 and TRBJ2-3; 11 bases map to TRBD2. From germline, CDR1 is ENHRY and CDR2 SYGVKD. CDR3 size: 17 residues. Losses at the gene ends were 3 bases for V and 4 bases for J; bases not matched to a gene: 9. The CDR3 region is CAISDARGTSGADTQYF. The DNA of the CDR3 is TGTGCCATCAGTGACGCCCGGGGGACTAGCGGCGCAGATACGCAGTATTTT.

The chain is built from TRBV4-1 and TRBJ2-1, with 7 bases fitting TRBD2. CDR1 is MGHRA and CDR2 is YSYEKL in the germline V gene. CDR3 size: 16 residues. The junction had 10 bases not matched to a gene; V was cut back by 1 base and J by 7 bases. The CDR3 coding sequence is TGCGCCAGCAGCCAAGCGGTCGGCGGGAGTATGAATGAGCAGTTCTTC. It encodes CASSQAVGGSMNEQFF.

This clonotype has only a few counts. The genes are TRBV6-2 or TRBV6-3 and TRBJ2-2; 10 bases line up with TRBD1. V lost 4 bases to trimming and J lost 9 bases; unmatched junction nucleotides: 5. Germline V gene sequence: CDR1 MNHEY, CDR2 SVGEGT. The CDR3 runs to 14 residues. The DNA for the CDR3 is TGTGCCAGCAGTTCCCCGGGACAGGGGAGGGAGCTGTTTTTT. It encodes CASSSPGQGRELFF.

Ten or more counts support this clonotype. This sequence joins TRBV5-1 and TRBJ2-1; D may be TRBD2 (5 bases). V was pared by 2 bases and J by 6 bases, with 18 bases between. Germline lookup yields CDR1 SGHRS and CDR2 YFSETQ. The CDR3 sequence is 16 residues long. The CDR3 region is CASSFLLDLRSNEQFF. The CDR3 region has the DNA TGCGCCAGCAGCTTTCTACTAGATTTAAGAAGCAATGAGCAGTTCTTC.

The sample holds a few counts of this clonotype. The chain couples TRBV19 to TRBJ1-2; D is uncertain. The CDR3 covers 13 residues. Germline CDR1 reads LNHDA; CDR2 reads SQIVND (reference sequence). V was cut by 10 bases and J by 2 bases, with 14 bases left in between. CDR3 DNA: TGTGCCATCTCAATTACAGTGAACTATGGCTACACCTTC. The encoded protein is CAISITVNYGYTF.

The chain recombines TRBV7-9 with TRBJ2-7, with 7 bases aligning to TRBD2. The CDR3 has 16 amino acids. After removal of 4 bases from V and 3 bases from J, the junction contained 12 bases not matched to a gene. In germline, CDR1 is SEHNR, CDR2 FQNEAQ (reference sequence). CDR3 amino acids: CASSSIPSGEYYEQYF. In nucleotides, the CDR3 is TGTGCCAGCAGCTCCATCCCCAGCGGGGAGTACTACGAGCAGTACTTC.

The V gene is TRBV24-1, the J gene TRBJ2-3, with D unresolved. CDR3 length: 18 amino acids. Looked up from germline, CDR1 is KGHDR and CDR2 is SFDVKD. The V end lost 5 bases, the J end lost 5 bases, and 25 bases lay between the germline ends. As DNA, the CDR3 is TGTGCCACCAGTGGCACGAGACTGGCGGCTATCTATCTAGATACGCAGTATTTT. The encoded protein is CATSGTRLAAIYLDTQYF.

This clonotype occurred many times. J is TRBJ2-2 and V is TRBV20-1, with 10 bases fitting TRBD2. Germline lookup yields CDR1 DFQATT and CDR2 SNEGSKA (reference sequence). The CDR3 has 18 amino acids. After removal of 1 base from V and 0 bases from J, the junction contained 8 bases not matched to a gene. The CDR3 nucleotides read TGCAGTGCTAGAGGCGCCACTAGCGGGAACGCGAACACCGGGGAGCTGTTTTTT. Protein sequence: CSARGATSGNANTGELFF.

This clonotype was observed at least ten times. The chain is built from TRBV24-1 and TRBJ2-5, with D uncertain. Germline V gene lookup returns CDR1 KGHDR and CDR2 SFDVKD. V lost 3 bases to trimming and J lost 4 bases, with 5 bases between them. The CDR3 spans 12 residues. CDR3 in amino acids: CATSDALETQYF. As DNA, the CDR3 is TGTGCCACCAGTGATGCGTTAGAGACCCAGTACTTC.

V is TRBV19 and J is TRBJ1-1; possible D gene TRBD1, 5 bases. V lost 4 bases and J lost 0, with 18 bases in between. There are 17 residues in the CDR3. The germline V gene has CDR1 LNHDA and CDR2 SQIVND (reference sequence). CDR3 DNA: TGTGCCAGTAGTACCTTAGGCCTACAGGAGATGAACACTGAAGCTTTCTTT. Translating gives CASSTLGLQEMNTEAFF.

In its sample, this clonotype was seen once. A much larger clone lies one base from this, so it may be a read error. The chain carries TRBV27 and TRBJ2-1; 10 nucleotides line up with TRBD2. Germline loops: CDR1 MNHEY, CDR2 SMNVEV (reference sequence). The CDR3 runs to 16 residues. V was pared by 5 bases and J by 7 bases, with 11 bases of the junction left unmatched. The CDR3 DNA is TGTGCCAGCAGTGATTTGAGGAGCGGGAGGGGTAATGAGCAGTTCTTC. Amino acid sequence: CASSDLRSGRGNEQFF.

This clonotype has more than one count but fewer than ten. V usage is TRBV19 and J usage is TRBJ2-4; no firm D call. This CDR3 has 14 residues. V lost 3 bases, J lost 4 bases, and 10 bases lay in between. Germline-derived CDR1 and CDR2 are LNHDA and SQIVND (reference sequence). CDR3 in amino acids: CASSIWSGKNIQYF. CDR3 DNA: TGTGCCAGTAGTATCTGGTCCGGTAAAAACATTCAGTACTTC.

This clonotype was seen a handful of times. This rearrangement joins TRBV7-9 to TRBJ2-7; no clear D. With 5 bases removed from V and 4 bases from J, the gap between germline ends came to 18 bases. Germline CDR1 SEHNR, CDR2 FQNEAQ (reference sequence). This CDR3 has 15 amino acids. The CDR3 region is CASSLLGQPVYEQYF. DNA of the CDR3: TGTGCCAGCAGCCTCTTAGGCCAGCCCGTTTACGAGCAGTACTTC.